One and the same sample provided the 20 T cell receptor beta chains below, sequenced in a study of T cells in localized non-small cell lung cancer. Assay used: immunoSEQ multiplex PCR; TCRdb lists only in-frame clones, some missing. The data contain under 4,000 clones, 25% to 35% of them singletons. The source material was lung tumor tissue, sampled before any cancer treatment. The receptors stem from a male donor aged 60 or over with stage I lung adenocarcinoma.

The gene calls are TRBV7-5 and TRBJ2-1; the D call TRBD2 from the table was never checked on the DNA. TRBV7-5 constitutes a pseudogene. The CDR3 is made up of 15 amino acids. CDR3 protein: CASSLGGYGSNEQFF. CDR3 DNA sequence: TGTGCCAGCAGCTTAGGGGGATATGGGAGCAATGAGCAGTTCTTC.

This rearrangement joins TRBV19 to TRBJ2-7; D is perhaps TRBD1 (6 bases). CDR1 is LNHDA, CDR2 SQIVND, per germline (reference sequence). V dropped 2 bases and J dropped 4 bases, with 15 bases sitting between them. The CDR3 totals 15 residues. The DNA of the CDR3 is TGTGCCAGTAGTATAACTCCCCAGGGGCGGTACGAGCAGTACTTC. Its translation: CASSITPQGRYEQYF.

By share, this clone ranks as medium-sized. The chain is built from TRBV11-3 and TRBJ1-4; D is perhaps TRBD1 (6 bases). Trimming cost V 4 bases and J 8 bases, with 17 bases left between them. This CDR3 region has 15 residues. Germline CDR1 SGHNT, CDR2 YENEEA. The CDR3 sequence is CASSSRTVKGEKLFF. CDR3 bases: TGTGCCAGCAGCTCACGGACAGTTAAAGGAGAAAAACTGTTTTTT.

This clone showed up just a few times. J is TRBJ2-5 and V is TRBV9; TRBD2 matches 7 bases. Germline CDR1 SGDLS, CDR2 YYNGEE. CDR3 length: 13 amino acids. The J segment lost 2 bases and the V segment lost 9 bases, leaving 7 bases of the junction unmatched. The CDR3 bases are TGTGCCATCAGACTAGCCCCGCAAGAGACCCAGTACTTC. Its protein product is CAIRLAPQETQYF.

This chain uses TRBV30 with TRBJ1-4; D not resolved. Germline values: CDR1 GTSNPN, CDR2 SVGIG (reference sequence). The CDR3 sequence is 14 residues long. Trimming cost V 8 bases and J 0 bases, with 13 bases left between them. The CDR3 DNA sequence: TGTGCCCCCTCTGCAGACCCAACTAATGAAAAACTGTTTTTT. Translation gives CAPSADPTNEKLFF.

This chain uses TRBV6-8 with TRBJ1-2; 7 bases align to TRBD1. The CDR3 sequence is 15 residues long. V lost 2 bases to trimming and J lost 6 bases; unmatched junction nucleotides: 9. The V gene's germline CDR1 is MNHGY and CDR2 SAAAGT. This CDR3 reads CASSYEGAGLHGYTF. CDR3 DNA: TGTGCCAGCAGTTACGAGGGGGCGGGCTTACATGGCTACACCTTC.

This clone was detected only a few times. The CDR3 DNA reads as TGCGCCAGCAGCCAAGAGGGGTGGAGCTCTGGAAACACCATATATTTT. It yields the protein CASSQEGWSSGNTIYF. V gene TRBV4-1 combines with J gene TRBJ1-3; D is undetermined. Trimming removed 0 bases from V and 0 bases from J, with 9 bases in between. CDR3 length equals 16 residues. Per germline, CDR1 MGHRA and CDR2 YSYEKL.

This clone appeared a few times. V gene TRBV6-8 combines with J gene TRBJ1-2; 8 nucleotides align to TRBD1. V shed 5 bases, J shed 7 bases, and the junction held 9 bases outside the gene matches. This CDR3 comprises 14 residues. Germline V lookup: CDR1 MNHGY, CDR2 SAAAGT. Here the CDR3 reads CASSGRQGRGGYTF. In DNA, the CDR3 is TGTGCCAGCAGTGGACGACAGGGGAGAGGTGGCTACACCTTC.

V gene TRBV19 combines with J gene TRBJ2-7; the D is unclear. The CDR3 spans 13 residues. The germline V gene encodes CDR1 LNHDA and CDR2 SQIVND (reference sequence). V dropped 1 base and J dropped 4 bases, with 8 bases sitting between them. The CDR3, as DNA: TGTGCCAGTAGTATAGGGCCCTTTTACGAGCAGTACTTC. It yields the protein CASSIGPFYEQYF.

This chain uses TRBV19 with TRBJ1-6; 9 nucleotides align to TRBD1. The CDR3 contains 16 residues. Looked up from germline, CDR1 is LNHDA and CDR2 is SQIVND (reference sequence). The junction had 10 bases not matched to a gene; V was cut back by 1 base and J by 12 bases. The CDR3 sequence: CASSIAPPDRGGPLHF. DNA for the CDR3: TGTGCCAGTAGTATAGCCCCTCCGGACAGGGGAGGACCCCTCCACTTT.

This clone showed up just a few times. The genes are TRBV9 and TRBJ1-4; tentative D call: TRBD1 (5 bases). The CDR3 has 13 residues. V was trimmed by 8 bases and J by 4 bases, leaving 12 bases between them. Germline-derived CDR1 and CDR2 are SGDLS and YYNGEE. The CDR3 DNA is TGTGCCAGTGTGACAGAGCGTAATGAAAAACTGTTTTTT. Its translation is CASVTERNEKLFF.

The chain has TRBV15 and TRBJ1-2, with no clear D. From germline, CDR1 is LNHNV and CDR2 YYDKDF (reference sequence). Trimming shortened V by 1 base and J by 8 bases, and 17 bases separated the two germline ends. CDR3 size: 15 residues. CDR3 loop: CATSRGIGQARGYTF. In nucleotides, the CDR3 is TGTGCCACCAGCAGAGGGATCGGGCAGGCTCGCGGCTACACCTTC.

The rearrangement joins TRBV11-3 to TRBJ2-5; tentative D call: TRBD2 (6 bases). This CDR3 has 17 amino acids. Trimming shortened V by 1 base and J by 4 bases, and 19 bases separated the two germline ends. The V gene's germline CDR1 is SGHNT and CDR2 YENEEA. This CDR3 is CASSLVLSAGRGETQYF. In DNA form, the CDR3 reads TGTGCCAGCAGCTTAGTTCTATCGGCGGGGAGAGGAGAGACCCAGTACTTC.

The chain carries TRBV19 and TRBJ1-2; D call uncertain. V gave up 5 bases and J gave up 6 bases, with 10 bases separating them. Germline-derived CDR1 and CDR2 are LNHDA and SQIVND (reference sequence). CDR3 length equals 12 residues. CDR3 region: CASSLGRDGYTF. The CDR3 DNA reads as TGTGCCAGTAGTCTGGGAAGGGATGGCTACACCTTC.

This clone was counted many times. J is TRBJ2-3 and V is TRBV11-3, with 9 bases that match TRBD2. The CDR3 is made up of 15 amino acids. Germline assignment: CDR1 SGHNT and CDR2 YENEEA. J lost 5 bases, V lost 6 bases, and 9 bases had no gene match. The DNA for the CDR3 is TGTGCCAGCAGTCCCCGTAGCGGGGGTCAAGATACGCAGTATTTT. Translated: CASSPRSGGQDTQYF.

The rearrangement uses TRBV14 and TRBJ2-7; D possibly matches TRBD1 or TRBD2 (6 bases each). V lost 4 bases, J lost 3 bases, and 19 bases lay in between. Germline V CDR1 and CDR2: SGHDN, FVKESK. The CDR3 has 16 amino acids. The chain's CDR3 is CASSPNGGGRLYEQYF. The CDR3 DNA follows: TGTGCCAGCAGCCCTAACGGTGGGGGGCGACTCTACGAGCAGTACTTC. Drawing the rest from reference TRBV14 and TRBJ2-7, the complete variable domain is EAGVTQFPSHSVIEKGQTVTLRCDPISGHDNLYWYRRVMGKEIKFLLHFVKESKQDESGMPNNRFLAERTGGTYSTLKVQPAELEDSGVYFCASSPNGGGRLYEQYFGPGTRLTVT.

This clone was counted between two and nine times. This sequence joins TRBV11-1 and TRBJ1-2, with TRBD1 matching 8 bases. Looked up from germline, CDR1 is SGHAT and CDR2 is FQDESV (reference sequence). The CDR3 has 14 amino acids. With 3 bases clipped from V and 2 bases from J, the junction kept 2 bases outside the gene matches. The chain's CDR3 is CASSLGDRNYGYTF. As DNA, the CDR3 is TGTGCCAGCAGCTTGGGGGACAGGAACTATGGCTACACCTTC.

This clone appeared a few times. The CDR3 loop reads CATSRSGQGSPRQYF. CDR3 DNA sequence: TGTGCCACCAGCAGATCGGGACAGGGCAGTCCTCGGCAGTATTTT. J is TRBJ2-3 and V is TRBV15; 9 nucleotides line up with TRBD1. J was trimmed by 11 bases and V by 2 bases; bases with no gene match: 11. Germline loops: CDR1 LNHNV, CDR2 YYDKDF (reference sequence). This CDR3 contains 15 residues.

This chain uses TRBV6-8 with TRBJ1-1; unclear D gene. With 3 bases removed from V and 0 bases from J, the gap between germline ends came to 17 bases. The germline V gene encodes CDR1 MNHGY and CDR2 SAAAGT. CDR3 length: 17 amino acids. The CDR3 here is CASSYSDRGGLNTEAFF. CDR3 DNA: TGTGCCAGCAGTTATTCGGACCGAGGAGGTCTGAACACTGAAGCTTTCTTT.

The chain has TRBV19 and TRBJ1-6; D may be TRBD1 (5 bases). The CDR3 contains 13 residues. V lost 2 bases and J 8 bases, leaving 7 bases between the germline ends. CDR1 and CDR2 from the germline V gene are LNHDA and SQIVND (reference sequence). CDR3 amino acids: CASSITGDSPLHF. For the CDR3, the DNA is TGTGCCAGTAGTATAACAGGCGATTCACCCCTCCACTTT.